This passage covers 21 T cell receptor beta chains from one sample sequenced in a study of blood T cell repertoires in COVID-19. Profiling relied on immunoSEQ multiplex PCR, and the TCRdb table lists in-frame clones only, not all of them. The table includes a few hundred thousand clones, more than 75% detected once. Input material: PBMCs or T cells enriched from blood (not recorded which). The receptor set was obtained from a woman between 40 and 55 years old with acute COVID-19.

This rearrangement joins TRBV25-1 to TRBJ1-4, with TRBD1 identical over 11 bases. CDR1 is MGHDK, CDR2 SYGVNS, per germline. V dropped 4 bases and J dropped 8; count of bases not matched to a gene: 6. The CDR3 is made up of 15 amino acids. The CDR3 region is CASSGTGGREEKLFF. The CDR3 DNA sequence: TGTGCCAGCAGTGGGACAGGGGGCAGAGAAGAAAAACTGTTTTTT.

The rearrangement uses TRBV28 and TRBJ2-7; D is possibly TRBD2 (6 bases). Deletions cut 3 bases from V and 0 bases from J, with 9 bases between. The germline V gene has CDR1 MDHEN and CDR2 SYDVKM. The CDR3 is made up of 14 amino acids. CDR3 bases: TGTGCCAGCAGTTTGGCGGGGCCCTCCTACGAGCAGTACTTC. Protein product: CASSLAGPSYEQYF. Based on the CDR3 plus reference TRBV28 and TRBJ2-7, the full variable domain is DVKVTQSSRYLVKRTGEKVFLECVQDMDHENMFWYRQDPGLGLRLIYFSYDVKMKEKGDIPEGYSVSREKKERFSLILESASTNQTSMYLCASSLAGPSYEQYFGPGTRLTVT.

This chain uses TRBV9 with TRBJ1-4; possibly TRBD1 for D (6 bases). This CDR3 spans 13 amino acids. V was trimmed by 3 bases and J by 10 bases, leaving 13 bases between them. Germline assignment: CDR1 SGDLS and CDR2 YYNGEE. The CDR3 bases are TGTGCCAGCAGCGGACTACAGGGTGGAAAACTGTTTTTT. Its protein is CASSGLQGGKLFF.

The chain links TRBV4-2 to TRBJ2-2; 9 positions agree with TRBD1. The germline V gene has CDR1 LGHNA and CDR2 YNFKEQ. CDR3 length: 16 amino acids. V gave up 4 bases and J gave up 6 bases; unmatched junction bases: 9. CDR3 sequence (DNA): TGTGCCAGCAGCCGTACTTGGACAGGGGTCCCCGGGGAGCTGTTTTTT. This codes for CASSRTWTGVPGELFF.

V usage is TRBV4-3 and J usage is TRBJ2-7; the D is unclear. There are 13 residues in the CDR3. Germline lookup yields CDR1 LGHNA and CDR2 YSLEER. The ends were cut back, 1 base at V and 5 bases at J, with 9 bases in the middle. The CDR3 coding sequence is TGCGCCAGCAGCCAAGCCGGCAGCGACGAGCAGTACTTC. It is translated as CASSQAGSDEQYF.

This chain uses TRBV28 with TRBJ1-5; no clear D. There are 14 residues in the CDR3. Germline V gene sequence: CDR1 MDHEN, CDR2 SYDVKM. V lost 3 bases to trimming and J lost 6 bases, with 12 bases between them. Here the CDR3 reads CASSFHLASQPQHF. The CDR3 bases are TGTGCCAGCAGTTTTCATCTTGCCAGTCAGCCCCAGCATTTT. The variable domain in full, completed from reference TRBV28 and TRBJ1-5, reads DVKVTQSSRYLVKRTGEKVFLECVQDMDHENMFWYRQDPGLGLRLIYFSYDVKMKEKGDIPEGYSVSREKKERFSLILESASTNQTSMYLCASSFHLASQPQHFGDGTRLSIL.

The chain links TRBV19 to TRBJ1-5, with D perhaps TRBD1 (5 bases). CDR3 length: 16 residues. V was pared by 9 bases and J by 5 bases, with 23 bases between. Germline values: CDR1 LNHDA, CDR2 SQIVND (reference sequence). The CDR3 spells CASRQTGQGRHQPQHF. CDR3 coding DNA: TGTGCCAGCCGGCAAACAGGACAAGGGCGACATCAGCCCCAGCATTTT.

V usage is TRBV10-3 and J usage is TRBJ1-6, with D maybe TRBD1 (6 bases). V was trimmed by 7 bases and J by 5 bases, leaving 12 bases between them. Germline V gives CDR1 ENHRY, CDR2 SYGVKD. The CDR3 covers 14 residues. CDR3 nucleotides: TGTGCCATCACGGCGGACAGAGATAATTCACCCCTCCACTTT. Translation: CAITADRDNSPLHF.

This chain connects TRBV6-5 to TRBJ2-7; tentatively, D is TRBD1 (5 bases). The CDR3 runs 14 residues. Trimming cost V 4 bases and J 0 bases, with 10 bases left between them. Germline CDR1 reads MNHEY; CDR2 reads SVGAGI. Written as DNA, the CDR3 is TGTGCCAGCAGTTTTGGGGCGAGCTCCTACGAGCAGTACTTC. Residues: CASSFGASSYEQYF.

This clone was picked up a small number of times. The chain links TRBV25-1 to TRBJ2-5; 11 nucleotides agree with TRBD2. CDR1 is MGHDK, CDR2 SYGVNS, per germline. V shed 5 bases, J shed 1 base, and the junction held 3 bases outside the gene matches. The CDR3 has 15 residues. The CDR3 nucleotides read TGTGCCAGCAGTACGGGACTAGCGGTCCAAGAGACCCAGTACTTC. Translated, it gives CASSTGLAVQETQYF.

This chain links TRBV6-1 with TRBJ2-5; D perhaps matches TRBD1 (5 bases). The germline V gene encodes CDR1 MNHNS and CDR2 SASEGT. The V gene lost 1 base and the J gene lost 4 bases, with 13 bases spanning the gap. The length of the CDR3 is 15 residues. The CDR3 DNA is TGTGCCAGCAGTGAAGATTTGTGGGGCCGAGAGACCCAGTACTTC. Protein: CASSEDLWGRETQYF.

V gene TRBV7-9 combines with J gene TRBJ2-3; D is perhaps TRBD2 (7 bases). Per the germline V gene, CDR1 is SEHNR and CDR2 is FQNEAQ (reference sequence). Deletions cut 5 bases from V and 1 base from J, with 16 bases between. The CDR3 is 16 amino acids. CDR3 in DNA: TGTGCCAGCAGCCCGAGGGGAGGGGGGGGCACAGATACGCAGTATTTT. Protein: CASSPRGGGGTDTQYF.

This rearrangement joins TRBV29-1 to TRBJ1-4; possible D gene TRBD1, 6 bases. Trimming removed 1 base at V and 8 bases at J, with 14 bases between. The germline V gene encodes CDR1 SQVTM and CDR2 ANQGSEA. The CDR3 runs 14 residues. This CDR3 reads CSVEGTESSEKLFF. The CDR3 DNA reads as TGCAGCGTTGAAGGGACAGAGAGTAGCGAAAAACTGTTTTTT. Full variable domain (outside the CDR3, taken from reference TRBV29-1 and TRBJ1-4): SAVISQKPSRDICQRGTSLTIQCQVDSQVTMMFWYRQQPGQSLTLIATANQGSEATYESGFVIDKFPISRPNLTFSTLTVSNMSPEDSSIYLCSVEGTESSEKLFFGSGTQLSVL.

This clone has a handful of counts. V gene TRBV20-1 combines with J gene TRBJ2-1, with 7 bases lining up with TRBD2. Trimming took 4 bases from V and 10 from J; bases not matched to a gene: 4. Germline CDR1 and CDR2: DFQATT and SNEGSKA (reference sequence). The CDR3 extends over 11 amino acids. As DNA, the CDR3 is TGCAGTGCTACGACTAGCTCAGAGCAGTTCTTC. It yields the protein CSATTSSEQFF.

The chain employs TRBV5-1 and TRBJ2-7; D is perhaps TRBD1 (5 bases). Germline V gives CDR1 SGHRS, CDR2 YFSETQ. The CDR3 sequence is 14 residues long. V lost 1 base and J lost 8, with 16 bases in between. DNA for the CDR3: TGCGCCAGCAGCTTGTTGTCGCAGGGTAAACAGCAGTACTTC. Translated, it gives CASSLLSQGKQQYF.

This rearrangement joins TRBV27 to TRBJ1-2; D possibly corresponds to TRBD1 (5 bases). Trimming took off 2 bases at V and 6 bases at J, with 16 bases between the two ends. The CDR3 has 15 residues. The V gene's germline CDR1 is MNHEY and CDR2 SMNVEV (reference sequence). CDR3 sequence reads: CASSLAREVQDGYTF. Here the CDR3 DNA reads TGTGCCAGCAGTTTAGCCAGGGAGGTTCAGGATGGCTACACCTTC.

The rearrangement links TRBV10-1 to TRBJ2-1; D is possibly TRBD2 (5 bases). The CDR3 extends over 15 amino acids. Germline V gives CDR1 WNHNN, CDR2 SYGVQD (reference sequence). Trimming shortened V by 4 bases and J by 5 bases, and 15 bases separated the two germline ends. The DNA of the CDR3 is TGCGCCAGCAGTGCAAGCGGCGGCGGGCACAATGAGCAGTTCTTC. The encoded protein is CASSASGGGHNEQFF.

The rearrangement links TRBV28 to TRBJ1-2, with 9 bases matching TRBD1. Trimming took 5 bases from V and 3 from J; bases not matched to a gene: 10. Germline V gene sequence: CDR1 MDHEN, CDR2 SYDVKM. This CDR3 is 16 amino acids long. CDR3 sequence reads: CASSQMGQGLDYGYTF. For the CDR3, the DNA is TGTGCCAGCAGTCAAATGGGACAGGGTCTCGACTATGGCTACACCTTC.

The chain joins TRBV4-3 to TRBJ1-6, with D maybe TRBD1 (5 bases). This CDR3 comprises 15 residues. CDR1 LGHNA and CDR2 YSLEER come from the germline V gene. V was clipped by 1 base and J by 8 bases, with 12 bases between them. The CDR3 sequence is CASSQVTQGDSPLHF. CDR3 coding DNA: TGCGCCAGCAGCCAAGTGACGCAGGGTGATTCACCCCTCCACTTT.

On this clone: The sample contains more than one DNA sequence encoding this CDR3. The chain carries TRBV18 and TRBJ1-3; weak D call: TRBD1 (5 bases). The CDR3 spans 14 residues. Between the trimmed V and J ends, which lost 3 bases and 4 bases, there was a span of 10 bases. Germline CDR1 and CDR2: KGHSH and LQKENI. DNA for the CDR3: TGTGCCAGCTCACCCACGCAGGGAGGAAACACCATATATTTT. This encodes CASSPTQGGNTIYF.

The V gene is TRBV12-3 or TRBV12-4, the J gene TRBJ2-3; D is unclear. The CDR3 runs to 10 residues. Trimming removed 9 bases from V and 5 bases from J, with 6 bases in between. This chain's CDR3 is CASKRDTQYF. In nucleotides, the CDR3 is TGTGCCAGTAAGAGAGATACGCAGTATTTT.